The sequence of this TCR beta chain was determined in a study of blood T cell repertoires in COVID-19. Method: immunoSEQ multiplex PCR; TCRdb's copy keeps in-frame clones and lacks some. Of about 180,000 clones detected, around 80% appear once; the ten largest clones hold under 15%. Germline-derived CDR1 and CDR2 are MNHNY and SVGAGI (reference sequence). The V gene lost 6 bases and the J gene lost 5 bases, with 16 bases spanning the gap. CDR3 size: 15 residues. This clonotype was obtained from a man in his 60s who had been exposed to COVID-19. The genes are TRBV6-6 and TRBJ1-4, with a possible D match to TRBD1 (6 bases). Sequencing input: PBMCs or T cells enriched from blood (not recorded which). In DNA, the CDR3 is TGTGCCAGCAGATCGCGGACAGCTGGAAATGAAAAACTGTTTTTT. Protein: CASRSRTAGNEKLFF.